This T cell receptor (beta chain) was documented in a study of T cell responses to AZD1222 COVID-19 vaccine. On the study more broadly: Doses given second, at about 4 or about 12 weeks, were pooled. Notes on the study in general: CD4 TCRs linked to vaccination spanned spike, dominating at 160-218 and 743-854. There were mostly white British donors and more females than males, and clonal diversity was possibly underestimated. After the peak T cell response, and only then, were repertoires sampled.

Assay used: immunoSEQ multiplex PCR; TCRdb lists only in-frame clones, some missing. The data contain about 140,000 clones, around 88% of them singletons. Comments on this clone: The target antigen is unknown.

The TCR was taken from an adult in good health. Here the sequenced sample was peripheral blood, taken on day 0 of AZD1222 vaccination.

CDR3 nucleotide sequence: TGTGCCAGCAGCTTAGTGGGGGGCAGTGGCTACACCTTC. It specifies CASSLVGGSGYTF. The rearrangement links TRBV7-2 to TRBJ1-2; tentatively, D is TRBD1 (6 bases). The germline CDR1 and CDR2 sequences are SGHTA and FQGNSA. The V end lost 1 base, the J end lost 7 bases, and 10 bases lay between the germline ends. CDR3 length: 13 residues. The complete variable domain, with remaining parts taken from reference TRBV7-2 and TRBJ1-2, reads GAGVSQSPSNKVTEKGKDVELRCDPISGHTALYWYRQSLGQGLEFLIYFQGNSAPDKSGLPSDRFSAERTGGSVSTLTIQRTQQEDSAVYLCASSLVGGSGYTFGSGTRLTVV.